Presented here are 5 T cell receptor beta chains from one specimen sequenced in a study of CD8+ T cells in alopecia areata. Once RNA had been extracted, it was reverse transcribed into cDNA to act as the sequencing template. Measured with immunoSEQ multiplex PCR; TCRdb has only the in-frame clones, and not every one. Counted here are some 200,000 clones, 55% to 75% occurring once; the ten biggest clones make up about 5%. Treatment: oral pan-JAK inhibitor, 5-10 mg twice daily. The input for sequencing was CD4+ T cells sorted from blood, taken at week 24, from a patient treated with tofacitinib. The receptor source for this set is a human donor with alopecia areata.

V and J are TRBV11-1 and TRBJ2-3; tentative D call: TRBD2 (5 bases). The germline gives CDR1 SGHAT, CDR2 FQDESV (reference sequence). V shed 5 bases and J shed 4 bases, with 13 bases lying between them. This CDR3 has 14 residues. Written as DNA, the CDR3 is TGTGCCAGCAGCCCGCGATTGGGAGCAGATACGCAGTATTTT. Translated: CASSPRLGADTQYF.

This clone has just a few counts. This chain joins TRBV29-1 and TRBJ2-5, with D maybe TRBD2 (7 bases). The ends were cut back, 6 bases at V and 4 bases at J, with 21 bases in the middle. This CDR3 contains 15 residues. Per the germline V gene, CDR1 is SQVTM and CDR2 is ANQGSEA. CDR3 in amino acids: CSVRPQGGFGETQYF. The DNA for the CDR3 is TGCAGCGTGAGACCACAGGGAGGGTTCGGAGAGACCCAGTACTTC.

The chain links TRBV19 to TRBJ2-5; D is unclear. There are 13 residues in the CDR3. Trimming stripped 3 bases from V and 2 bases from J, with 7 bases between. CDR1 is LNHDA and CDR2 is SQIVND in the germline V gene (reference sequence). CDR3 loop: CASSIGKQETQYF. The CDR3 DNA follows: TGTGCCAGTAGTATTGGGAAACAAGAGACCCAGTACTTC.

Points on this clone: Other DNA sequences from this sample encode an identical CDR3 as well. The chain links TRBV5-1 to TRBJ2-7, with a weak D call TRBD1 (5 bases). This CDR3 region has 12 residues. V lost 0 bases, J lost 4 bases, and 5 bases lay in between. Looked up from germline, CDR1 is SGHRS and CDR2 is YFSETQ. CDR3 region: CASSLEGYEQYF. The DNA for the CDR3 is TGCGCCAGCAGCTTGGAGGGGTACGAGCAGTACTTC.

V and J are TRBV30 and TRBJ2-3; TRBD1 might be the D (5 bases). This CDR3 comprises 12 residues. Germline-derived CDR1 and CDR2 are GTSNPN and SVGIG (reference sequence). Deletions cut 3 bases from V and 2 bases from J, with 6 bases between. Here the CDR3 DNA reads TGTGCCTGGAGGGACAACACAGATACGCAGTATTTT. Its translation is CAWRDNTDTQYF.